Listed below are T cell receptor beta chains from one sample, sequenced in a study of blood T cell repertoires in COVID-19. The data were produced by immunoSEQ multiplex PCR, yet TCRdb's version contains in-frame clones alone and is incomplete. The sample includes hundreds of thousands of clones, around 88% of them seen just once. Material for sequencing was PBMCs or T cells enriched from blood (not recorded which). The source is a woman aged 40 to 50 who had recovered from COVID-19. The CDR3 runs from the conserved cysteine through the conserved F or W. Fields, in order: J gene, V gene, clone size, D gene, CDR3 DNA, CDR3 protein. D genes are given only for firm matches. Rows give clone size only sometimes, using once, few, many, or a class for an expanded clone.

J gene: TRBJ2-1; V gene: TRBV4-3; clone size: few; D gene: TRBD2; CDR3 DNA: TGCGCCAGCAGCCAACTAGCACTAGCGGAATACAATGAGCAGTTCTTC; CDR3 protein: CASSQLALAEYNEQFF
J gene: TRBJ2-1; V gene: TRBV18; clone size: NA; D gene: TRBD2; CDR3 DNA: TGTGCCAGCTCACCCCGGACTAGCGTCAATGAGCAGTTCTTC; CDR3 protein: CASSPRTSVNEQFF
J gene: TRBJ2-2; V gene: TRBV7-9; clone size: NA; D gene: NA; CDR3 DNA: TGTGCCAGCAGCTTGGGGGCTGGGGAGCTGTTTTTT; CDR3 protein: CASSLGAGELFF
J gene: TRBJ2-7; V gene: TRBV2; clone size: NA; D gene: TRBD2; CDR3 DNA: TGTGCCATCGGGACTAGCGGGAGGGCGGGAGAGCAGTACTTC; CDR3 protein: CAIGTSGRAGEQYF
J gene: TRBJ1-6; V gene: TRBV2; clone size: NA; D gene: NA; CDR3 DNA: TGTGCCAGCAGTGGGTCCTTGAGTCTCGTTAATTCACCCCTCCACTTT; CDR3 protein: CASSGSLSLVNSPLHF
J gene: TRBJ1-3; V gene: TRBV2; clone size: NA; D gene: TRBD1; CDR3 DNA: TGTGCCAGCGGGGAGACAGGGAGCGGAAACACCATATATTTT; CDR3 protein: CASGETGSGNTIYF
J gene: TRBJ2-1; V gene: TRBV7-3; clone size: NA; D gene: TRBD2; CDR3 DNA: TGTGCCAGCAGCAGGACTAGCGGGAGCTTCAATGAGCAGTTCTTC; CDR3 protein: CASSRTSGSFNEQFF
J gene: TRBJ2-5; V gene: TRBV5-1; clone size: NA; D gene: TRBD2; CDR3 DNA: TGCGCCAGCAGCTTGGTGGACCGGACTAGCGGGATAGGGGAGACCCAGTACTTC; CDR3 protein: CASSLVDRTSGIGETQYF
J gene: TRBJ1-3; V gene: TRBV28; clone size: NA; D gene: TRBD1; CDR3 DNA: TGTGCCAGCAGCGGCCGGGACAGGGACTCTGGAAACACCATATATTTT; CDR3 protein: CASSGRDRDSGNTIYF
J gene: TRBJ2-1; V gene: TRBV12-3/TRBV12-4; clone size: NA; D gene: NA; CDR3 DNA: TGTGCCAGCACCCTTGGGGGGACCGAGCAGTTCTTC; CDR3 protein: CASTLGGTEQFF
J gene: TRBJ1-5; V gene: TRBV24-1; clone size: NA; D gene: NA; CDR3 DNA: TGTGCCACCAGTGGACGCGGACGGGGTTTGCCCCAGCATTTT; CDR3 protein: CATSGRGRGLPQHF
J gene: TRBJ2-3; V gene: TRBV7-6; clone size: NA; D gene: TRBD2; CDR3 DNA: TGTGCCAGCAGCTTAGCGCCGGCAAGCGGGAGGGATACGCAGTATTTT; CDR3 protein: CASSLAPASGRDTQYF
J gene: TRBJ2-5; V gene: TRBV2; clone size: NA; D gene: TRBD2; CDR3 DNA: TGTGCCAGCAGCCTGCTAGCGGGAGTAGGGGGAGGAGAGACCCAGTACTTC; CDR3 protein: CASSLLAGVGGGETQYF
J gene: TRBJ1-2; V gene: TRBV6-2/TRBV6-3; clone size: once; D gene: NA; CDR3 DNA: TGTGCCAGCAGTCGTGATCCTATCAACTATGGCTACACCTTC; CDR3 protein: CASSRDPINYGYTF
J gene: TRBJ2-1; V gene: TRBV2; clone size: once; D gene: TRBD2; CDR3 DNA: TGTGCCAGCCTGAGCGGGAGGGCCCTCAATGAGCAGTTCTTC; CDR3 protein: CASLSGRALNEQFF
J gene: TRBJ1-3; V gene: TRBV19; clone size: NA; D gene: NA; CDR3 DNA: TGTGCCAGTAGTATGAGGATAAGTATCCCAGTCACCTCTGGAAACACCATATATTTT; CDR3 protein: CASSMRISIPVTSGNTIYF
J gene: TRBJ2-2; V gene: TRBV11-2; clone size: once; D gene: TRBD1; CDR3 DNA: TGTGCCAGCAGCTTAGCAGGGGGCCTCACCGGGGAGCTGTTTTTT; CDR3 protein: CASSLAGGLTGELFF
J gene: TRBJ1-2; V gene: TRBV5-4; clone size: NA; D gene: TRBD1; CDR3 DNA: TGTGCCAGCAGCTCGGACAGGGGTAGGGATGGCTACACCTTC; CDR3 protein: CASSSDRGRDGYTF
J gene: TRBJ1-1; V gene: TRBV25-1; clone size: NA; D gene: NA; CDR3 DNA: TGTGCCAGCACCGACAGGCTGGGTACTGAAGCTTTCTTT; CDR3 protein: CASTDRLGTEAFF
J gene: TRBJ1-6; V gene: TRBV28; clone size: NA; D gene: NA; CDR3 DNA: TGTGCCAGCAGACGTAAGACAGTTACTAATTCACCCCTCCACTTT; CDR3 protein: CASRRKTVTNSPLHF
J gene: TRBJ1-4; V gene: TRBV2; clone size: NA; D gene: NA; CDR3 DNA: TGTGCCAGCAGTGGTCAGGGGACAACTAATGAAAAACTGTTTTTT; CDR3 protein: CASSGQGTTNEKLFF
J gene: TRBJ1-6; V gene: TRBV6-5; clone size: NA; D gene: NA; CDR3 DNA: TGTGCCAGCAGACCCCCGGGGTATAATTCACCCCTCCACTTT; CDR3 protein: CASRPPGYNSPLHF
J gene: TRBJ2-1; V gene: TRBV19; clone size: NA; D gene: TRBD2; CDR3 DNA: TGTGCCAGTAGGCGGGAGGGCCGTTACAATGAGCAGTTCTTC; CDR3 protein: CASRREGRYNEQFF
J gene: TRBJ1-5; V gene: TRBV6-5; clone size: NA; D gene: NA; CDR3 DNA: TGTGCCAGCAGTAAAAGACAGCCGGGAGGTCAGCCCCAGCATTTT; CDR3 protein: CASSKRQPGGQPQHF
J gene: TRBJ2-7; V gene: TRBV6-6; clone size: NA; D gene: NA; CDR3 DNA: TGTGCCAGCACCTATCGGGCAGGGTCGGCCGAGCAGTACTTC; CDR3 protein: CASTYRAGSAEQYF
J gene: TRBJ2-5; V gene: TRBV7-2; clone size: NA; D gene: TRBD1; CDR3 DNA: TGTGCCAGCAGCTTCAACCGGGACAGGGCCCAGACCCAGTACTTC; CDR3 protein: CASSFNRDRAQTQYF
J gene: TRBJ2-3; V gene: TRBV5-1; clone size: NA; D gene: TRBD2; CDR3 DNA: TGCGCCAGCAGCACCGCCCGGACTAGCGGGAAAACTAGCACAGATACGCAGTATTTT; CDR3 protein: CASSTARTSGKTSTDTQYF
J gene: TRBJ2-3; V gene: TRBV5-1; clone size: NA; D gene: TRBD2; CDR3 DNA: TGCGCCAGCAGCTTGGAGGCGGTAGCGGGAGTTCAAGATACGCAGTATTTT; CDR3 protein: CASSLEAVAGVQDTQYF
J gene: TRBJ1-2; V gene: TRBV9; clone size: NA; D gene: TRBD1; CDR3 DNA: TGTGCCAGCAGCGGAGGACAGGGGGATACTAACTATGGCTACACCTTC; CDR3 protein: CASSGGQGDTNYGYTF
J gene: TRBJ2-1; V gene: TRBV4-1; clone size: NA; D gene: TRBD2; CDR3 DNA: TGCGCCAGCAGCCAGGGAGGGGTTAGACTAGCGGGCGCCCCTGTTACCTACAATGAGCAGTTCTTC; CDR3 protein: CASSQGGVRLAGAPVTYNEQFF
J gene: TRBJ2-1; V gene: TRBV7-3; clone size: NA; D gene: NA; CDR3 DNA: TGTGCCAGCAGCTCGACTGGAGATGAGCAGTTCTTC; CDR3 protein: CASSSTGDEQFF
J gene: TRBJ1-1; V gene: TRBV6-5; clone size: once; D gene: TRBD1; CDR3 DNA: TGTGCCAGCAGTTCGGACAGGGTCCTAGGTGAAGCTTTCTTT; CDR3 protein: CASSSDRVLGEAFF
J gene: TRBJ2-7; V gene: TRBV5-6; clone size: NA; D gene: TRBD2; CDR3 DNA: TGTGCCAGCAGCTTGAGGACTAGCGGTCCCTACGAGCAGTACTTC; CDR3 protein: CASSLRTSGPYEQYF
J gene: TRBJ1-2; V gene: TRBV6-5; clone size: NA; D gene: NA; CDR3 DNA: TGTGCCAGCAGTTACTCAGGCAGGGTGAACTATGGCTACACCTTC; CDR3 protein: CASSYSGRVNYGYTF
J gene: TRBJ2-7; V gene: TRBV28; clone size: NA; D gene: TRBD2; CDR3 DNA: TGTGCCAGCAGTTATTATACTAGCGGGTTATCCTACGAGCAGTACTTC; CDR3 protein: CASSYYTSGLSYEQYF
J gene: TRBJ2-7; V gene: TRBV7-2; clone size: NA; D gene: NA; CDR3 DNA: TGTGCCAGCAGCTTTGGACAGACGGGCGAGCAGTACTTC; CDR3 protein: CASSFGQTGEQYF
J gene: TRBJ2-2; V gene: TRBV4-3; clone size: NA; D gene: TRBD1; CDR3 DNA: TGCGCCAGCAGCCCCGGGACAGGGGGCAACACCGGGGAGCTGTTTTTT; CDR3 protein: CASSPGTGGNTGELFF
J gene: TRBJ1-1; V gene: TRBV27; clone size: few; D gene: TRBD1; CDR3 DNA: TGTGCCAGCAGGCCTACAGGGGGGACTGAAGCTTTCTTT; CDR3 protein: CASRPTGGTEAFF
J gene: TRBJ2-2; V gene: TRBV19; clone size: NA; D gene: TRBD2; CDR3 DNA: TGTGCCAGTAGAGGGGCGGGAGGCGCCACCGGGGAGCTGTTTTTT; CDR3 protein: CASRGAGGATGELFF